This is a list of T cell receptor beta chains from one sample in a study of identical twins. One entry per CDR3 protein results from TCRdb running MiXCR on the 5' RACE reads. The profile covers about 1.7 million distinct CDR3 sequences, with under 35% appearing a single time and approximately 0.29% taken by the ten largest. Material for sequencing was cord blood. These receptors all stem from a newborn girl in good health. The CDR3 runs from the conserved cysteine through the conserved F or W. The D gene is left open where the match is weak. Clone sizes are given selectively: once, few, many, or a class where the clone is expanded.

abundance,v_gene,j_gene,d_gene,CDR3nt,CDR3aa
-,TRBV5-1,TRBJ2-5,TRBD1,TGCGCCAGCAGCTTGGTAAAAGGGGACAGGGTCCAAGAGGCCCAGTACTTC,CASSLVKGDRVQEAQYF
-,TRBV12-3/TRBV12-4,TRBJ2-3,-,TGTGCCAGCAGTTTAAGGGGGGCCCATACGCAGTATTTT,CASSLRGAHTQYF
-,TRBV2,TRBJ1-6,TRBD1,TGTGCCAGCAGTGAAAGGCAGGGGGGGAATTCACCCCTCCACTTT,CASSERQGGNSPLHF
-,TRBV3-1,TRBJ1-1,-,TGTGCCAGCAGCCAACAAGTTGGGTTCGGCAGGGACACTGAAGCTTTCTTT,CASSQQVGFGRDTEAFF
few,TRBV28,TRBJ2-3,TRBD2,TGTGCCAGCAGTTCCCTAGCGGAAGAATCAGATACGCAGTATTTT,CASSSLAEESDTQYF
few,TRBV12-3/TRBV12-4,TRBJ2-5,-,TGTGCCAGCTCCATTCGCCAGGGTGGCGAGACCCAGTACTTC,CASSIRQGGETQYF
-,TRBV20-1,TRBJ2-7,TRBD2,TGCAGTGCTAGACCGACTAGCGGGAGGTCTAGGAGGGAGCAGTACTTC,CSARPTSGRSRREQYF
-,TRBV18,TRBJ2-5,-,TGTGCCAGCTCACCATTAACGACTACCAAGGAGACCCAGTACTTC,CASSPLTTTKETQYF
many,TRBV29-1,TRBJ1-2,-,TGCAGCGTTGGGGATCAGGGGAACTATGGCTACACCTTC,CSVGDQGNYGYTF
-,TRBV4-1,TRBJ2-1,TRBD2,TGCGCCAGCAGCCAAGGTACTAGCGGGACGAACTATGAGCAGTTCTTC,CASSQGTSGTNYEQFF
-,TRBV5-4,TRBJ2-1,TRBD2,TGTGCCAGCAGCCACCCGGTTTCCGGGACTAGGCCTTACAATGAGCAGTTCTTC,CASSHPVSGTRPYNEQFF
once,TRBV5-1,TRBJ2-2,TRBD1,TGCGCCAGCAGCTTGGTCGGTAACAGGGGGAACACCGGGGAGCTGTTTTTT,CASSLVGNRGNTGELFF
-,TRBV5-1,TRBJ2-1,-,TGCGCCAGCAGCTTGGAACACCTCCAAGAGACCCAGTTCTTC,CASSLEHLQETQFF
-,TRBV5-1,TRBJ2-3,-,TGCACCAGCAGCTTGGTAGCATCTGATACGCAGTATTTT,CTSSLVASDTQYF
few,TRBV15,TRBJ1-1,-,TGTGCCACCAGCAGAGACCGGGCTCGGATGAACACTGAAGCTTTCTTT,CATSRDRARMNTEAFF
-,TRBV20-1,TRBJ1-2,TRBD1,TGCAGTGCTAGAAAACAGGGGGCAAAGGATGGCTACACCTTC,CSARKQGAKDGYTF
-,TRBV9,TRBJ2-3,-,TGTGCCAGCAGCGTGGGCCACACAGATACGCAGTATTTT,CASSVGHTDTQYF
few,TRBV4-1,TRBJ1-4,TRBD1,TGCGCCAGCAGCCTTAAAGACCGAGGGGGCCTGGATGAAAAACTGTTTTTT,CASSLKDRGGLDEKLFF
-,TRBV11-2,TRBJ2-3,-,TGTGCCAGCAGCTTAGATATCCGGGGCCAATATGGCGATACGCAGTATTTT,CASSLDIRGQYGDTQYF
-,TRBV20-1,TRBJ2-3,TRBD2,TGCAGTGCAAGACTAGCGATTAGCACAGATACGCAGTATTTT,CSARLAISTDTQYF
-,TRBV20-1,TRBJ2-4,-,TGCGGTGCTGACGTGGGGAATAAAAACATTCAGTACTTC,CGADVGNKNIQYF
-,TRBV10-1,TRBJ2-7,TRBD2,TGCGCCAGCAGTGGTACTACGGGACTAGCCCAATACGAGCAGTACTTC,CASSGTTGLAQYEQYF
-,TRBV27,TRBJ2-7,TRBD2,TGTGCCAGCAGTTCGAGGACTAGCGGGGGCTCCCATCCGTACGAGCGGTACTTC,CASSSRTSGGSHPYERYF
few,TRBV5-4,TRBJ2-7,TRBD1,TGTGCCAGCACCATTGGGGGGACAGGGGGACTCGAGCAGTACTTC,CASTIGGTGGLEQYF
few,TRBV7-2,TRBJ2-7,TRBD2,TGTGCCAGCAGCTTAGCGCCCCCGGGACTAGCGGTCTACGAGCAGTACTTC,CASSLAPPGLAVYEQYF
-,TRBV28,TRBJ2-7,-,TGTGCCAGCAGTTTATTACGACTAGACTACGAGCAGTACTTC,CASSLLRLDYEQYF
-,TRBV4-1,TRBJ2-2,-,TGCGCCAGCAGCCAAGAGAATAGACTTAGAACAACCGGGGAGCTGTTTTTT,CASSQENRLRTTGELFF
-,TRBV3-1,TRBJ1-6,-,TGTGCCAGCAGCCTCGACTGGGGCTCCTATAATTCACCCCTCCACTTT,CASSLDWGSYNSPLHF
few,TRBV6-2/TRBV6-3,TRBJ2-5,TRBD2,TGTGCCAGCAGTTACCCCTTAGCGGGGGCCTTACAAGAGACCCAGTACTTC,CASSYPLAGALQETQYF
-,TRBV28,TRBJ2-7,TRBD2,TGTGCCAGCAGCCGACTAGCGACTCAATACGAGCAGTACTTC,CASSRLATQYEQYF
few,TRBV19,TRBJ2-1,-,TGTGCCAGTAGTATAGATTTAGCTGAGCAGTTCTTC,CASSIDLAEQFF
few,TRBV11-2,TRBJ2-7,-,TGTGCCAGCGAGCTTAATGGGGGCCTCTCCTACGAGCAGTACTTC,CASELNGGLSYEQYF
-,TRBV15,TRBJ1-6,-,TGTGCCACCAGCAGAGATCGGGGACGTTCTTTTTCACCCCTCCACTTT,CATSRDRGRSFSPLHF
-,TRBV4-1,TRBJ2-1,TRBD2,TGCGCCAGCAGCCAAGGGGGACTACTAGCGGGAACCTACAATGAGCAGTTCTTC,CASSQGGLLAGTYNEQFF
few,TRBV6-6,TRBJ1-4,TRBD1,TGTGCCAGCAGCTCGGACAGGTTTAATGAAAAACTGTTTTTT,CASSSDRFNEKLFF
-,TRBV28,TRBJ1-5,-,TGTGCCAGCGAGGCAACTGCTAATCAGCCCCAGCATTTT,CASEATANQPQHF
-,TRBV5-1,TRBJ2-7,-,TGCGCCAGCAGCGGATGGGAACTCACCCCCTACAATGAGCAGTACTTC,CASSGWELTPYNEQYF
-,TRBV14,TRBJ2-1,TRBD2,TGTGCCAGCAGCCAAGACAGGGTCCTAGCGGGAGGCTACAATGAGCAGTTCTTC,CASSQDRVLAGGYNEQFF
few,TRBV7-9,TRBJ1-4,TRBD1,TGTGCCAGCAGCGCCCGGGACAGGGGAGAGACTAATGAAAAACTGTTTTTT,CASSARDRGETNEKLFF
-,TRBV28,TRBJ2-5,-,TGTGCCAGCAGTTCCCTGGGTAGCAGGGAGACCCAGTACTTC,CASSSLGSRETQYF
-,TRBV12-3/TRBV12-4,TRBJ1-2,TRBD1,TGTGCCAGCGGGGACAGGGGACGGACCAACTATGGCTACACCTTC,CASGDRGRTNYGYTF
-,TRBV5-5,TRBJ2-1,-,TGTGCCAGCAGCCATAGGGGGGGACAGGTATCCTACAATGAGCAGTTCTTC,CASSHRGGQVSYNEQFF
-,TRBV12-3/TRBV12-4,TRBJ2-1,TRBD2,TGTGCCAGCAGGGAACTAGCGGGGGGGCCTGTTTACAATGAGCAGTTCTTC,CASRELAGGPVYNEQFF
-,TRBV7-2,TRBJ2-1,TRBD2,TGTGCCAGCAGCTTAAGCCTAGCGGCTAACAATGAGCAGTTCTTC,CASSLSLAANNEQFF
-,TRBV6-1,TRBJ1-5,TRBD1,TGTGCCAGCAGTACAGGCCGGGACAGGAGTAGCAATCAGCCCCAGCATTTT,CASSTGRDRSSNQPQHF
-,TRBV20-1,TRBJ2-5,-,TGCAGTGCTAGAGATACCCGGGGCGTCCAAGAGACCCAGTACTTC,CSARDTRGVQETQYF
few,TRBV12-3/TRBV12-4,TRBJ1-6,TRBD1,TGTGCCAGCAGTTCCTCGGACAGGGGAGCTAATTCACCCCTCCACTTT,CASSSSDRGANSPLHF
few,TRBV4-2,TRBJ1-2,-,TGTGCCAGCAGCTCCCGGGCAGGGTCTAACTATGGCTACACCTTC,CASSSRAGSNYGYTF